This TCR beta chain originates from a study of blood T cell repertoires in COVID-19 (dated by TCRdb to about 2020). Regarding the study in general: Samples covering the acute and convalescent phases of COVID-19 were provided by collaborators in the United States, Italy and Spain. The repertoires were released in a freely available public database intended as a resource for research on the immune response to SARS-CoV-2. The samples were drawn from the first 160 participants of the ongoing ImmuneRACE study and from 1,254 subjects provided by 6 global collaborators. Where HLA class I and class II types were available, the types were taken from metadata supplied by the sample provider, not from assay-based typing. The prospective study material was composed of cDNA or gDNA derived from T cells, B-cell-depleted T cells, or PBMCs. The sample metadata nearly always contained a de-identified subject ID, COVID-19 status, age in years and sex. The dataset comprised deeply sampled blood TCRbeta repertoires from subjects exposed to, actively infected with, or recovered from COVID-19. On the study overall, not on this receptor specifically: The amount of clinical and demographic metadata varied by source and participant and was provided uncurated.

With regard to this clone: The target of this receptor is not known. No qualities accompany the bases; no much larger clone lies one base away.

The immunoSEQ Assay, a bias-controlled multiplex PCR, was used to amplify TCRbeta CDR3 regions from genomic DNA. The paper's data handling went like this. Nucleated cell counts per sample were estimated from amplification of reference gene primers within the assay. To quantify the absolute abundance of each unique TCRbeta CDR3 rearrangement, sequence reads were collapsed and filtered. For each sample, productive Simpson clonality was calculated as the square root of Simpson's diversity index across productive rearrangements. TCRdb provides this immuneACCESS table in a form limited to in-frame rearrangements. Some clones are lacking; in checked studies, under half of them reflect an unresolved V gene, and why the rest are absent is not known. V, J and clone size are those of that table, while D and trimming were read from the DNA. For this sample there are fewer than 250,000 clones; about 83% appear just once. In total, the top ten clones hold approximately 3.8% of the sample.

In the prospective study, participants were roughly 18 to 90 years old, resided in about 25 geographic areas of the United States, and were enrolled through a virtual design. Cohort assignment in the prospective study relied on participant-reported clinical history from a screening survey and a study questionnaire. Exposed participants had been in contact with someone with a PCR-confirmed or clinician-diagnosed COVID-19 case within 2 weeks of study entry. Mobile phlebotomists in the prospective study collected whole blood, serum and a nasopharyngeal or oropharyngeal swab from every participant. Prospective study participants could optionally give additional blood draws and questionnaires over an approximately 2-month period. Before DNA extraction, prospective study blood samples were shipped either frozen or at room temperature. The TCR sequence derives from a woman aged 40 to 49 who had been exposed to COVID-19. The specimen was PBMCs or T cells enriched from blood (not recorded which).

The nucleotides are TGCGCCAGCAGCCAAGATGGGGCAGGCAGCTATGGCTACACCTTC. The encoded protein is CASSQDGAGSYGYTF. Recombination linked TRBV4-3 to TRBJ1-2; the D gene is possibly TRBD1, with 5 bases matching. The CDR3 starts with the cysteine, ends with the phenylalanine, and has 15 residues. Left in the record is the CDR3 DNA by itself, 45 bases read in frame from the first base. The junction shows trimming of 0 bases on V and 4 bases on J, plus 12 bases between the germline ends. The germline V gene encodes CDR1 LGHNA and CDR2 YSLEER.